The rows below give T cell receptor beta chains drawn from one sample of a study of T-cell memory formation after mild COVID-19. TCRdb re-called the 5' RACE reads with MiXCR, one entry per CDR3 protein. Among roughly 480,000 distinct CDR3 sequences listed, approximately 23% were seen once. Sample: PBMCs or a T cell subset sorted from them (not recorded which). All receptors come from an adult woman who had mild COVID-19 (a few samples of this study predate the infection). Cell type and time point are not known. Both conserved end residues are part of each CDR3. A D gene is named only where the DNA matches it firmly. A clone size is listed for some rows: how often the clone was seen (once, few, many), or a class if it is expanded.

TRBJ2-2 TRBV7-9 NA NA TGTGCCAGCAGCCCAGATGGGAGCACCGGGGAGCTGTTTTTT CASSPDGSTGELFF
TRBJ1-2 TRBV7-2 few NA TGTGCCAGCAGCTTTCTACCCATGAACTATGGCTACACCTTC CASSFLPMNYGYTF
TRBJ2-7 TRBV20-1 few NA TGCAGTGCTGGCCCGCGAGGGATATCAACCTACGAGCAGTACTTC CSAGPRGISTYEQYF
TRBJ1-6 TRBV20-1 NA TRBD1 TGCAGTGCTACAACAGGGGTGGGAAATTCACCCCTCCACTTT CSATTGVGNSPLHF
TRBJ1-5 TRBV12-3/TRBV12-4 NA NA TGTGCCAGCAGTTTACAGTCGGGGTCGGGGCCCAAGCATTTT CASSLQSGSGPKHF
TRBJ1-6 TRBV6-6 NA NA TGTGCCAGCAGTTACGGGCGGAATTCACCCCTCCACTTT CASSYGRNSPLHF
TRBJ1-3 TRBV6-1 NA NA TGTGCCAGCAGTGAAGGATCCACTGGAAACACCATATATTTT CASSEGSTGNTIYF
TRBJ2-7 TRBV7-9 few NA TGTGCCAGCAGCTTAATATCGAGGCGCGTAGTAGACTTC CASSLISRRVVDF
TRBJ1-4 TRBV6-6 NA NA TGTGCCAGCAGTTACGGAACGCCACAAGGAGAAAAACTGTTTTTT CASSYGTPQGEKLFF
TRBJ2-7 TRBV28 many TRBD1 TGTGCCAGCATCGGGACAGGGACAACGGGGGAGCAGTACTTC CASIGTGTTGEQYF
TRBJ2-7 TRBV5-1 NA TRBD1 TGCGCCAGCAGCTCTCAGGGGGCTGTTGGGTACGAGCAGTACTTC CASSSQGAVGYEQYF
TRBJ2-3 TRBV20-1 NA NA TGCAGTGCTAGGGCAGGGGCTTCCTACACAGATACGCAGTATTTT CSARAGASYTDTQYF
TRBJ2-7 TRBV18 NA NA TGTGCCAGCTCACCGAGTAGCTCCTACGAGCAGTACTTC CASSPSSSYEQYF
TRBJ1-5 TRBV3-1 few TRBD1 TGTGCCAGCAGCGACACAGGGGGCAGGAGTCAGCCCCAGCATTTT CASSDTGGRSQPQHF
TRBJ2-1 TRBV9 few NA TGTGCCAGCAGCGTAGAGGCGGCATCCTACAATGAGCAGTTCTTC CASSVEAASYNEQFF